These 14 T cell receptor beta chains share one sample of origin, sequenced in a study of OX40 agonist ivuxolimab in advanced cancers. Sequenced by immunoSEQ multiplex PCR; TCRdb stores in-frame clones only, minus some. The sample contains 70,000 to 95,000 clones, roughly 91% of which appear only once. The sample here was CD4+ or CD8+ T cells sorted from blood, taken in a trial of the OX40 agonist ivuxolimab. The receptors shown here come from an adult with an advanced solid tumor such as melanoma, head and neck, liver or kidney cancer.

This clone was detected only a few times. This chain uses TRBV28 with TRBJ1-5; D uncertain. CDR1 and CDR2 (germline): MDHEN, SYDVKM. The CDR3 is 15 residues long. Trimming stripped 3 bases from V and 6 bases from J, with 15 bases between. The CDR3 nucleotides read TGTGCCAGCAGTTTCATCACACCGTCGGGTCAGCCCCAGCATTTT. It encodes CASSFITPSGQPQHF.

The V and J genes are TRBV7-9 and TRBJ2-2, with D hard to call. Germline loops: CDR1 SEHNR, CDR2 FQNEAQ (reference sequence). V shed 6 bases and J shed 2 bases, with 4 bases lying between them. There are 12 residues in the CDR3. The CDR3 coding sequence is TGTGCCAGCAGTTCTAACACCGGGGAGCTGTTTTTT. This sequence encodes CASSSNTGELFF.

The V call is TRBV30, the J call TRBJ2-7, with D hard to call. CDR1 is GTSNPN, CDR2 SVGIG, per germline (reference sequence). The CDR3 is 10 amino acids. The V end was cut by 4 bases, the J end by 7 bases, with 8 bases between. CDR3 coding DNA: TGTGCCTGGATCCGACCGGAGCAGTACTTC. It specifies CAWIRPEQYF.

The V call is TRBV9, the J call TRBJ1-3, with TRBD1 identical over 9 bases. CDR1 is SGDLS, CDR2 YYNGEE, per germline. The V gene end was trimmed by 6 bases and the J gene end by 1 base; junction bases not matched to a gene: 8. The CDR3 extends over 16 amino acids. The CDR3 is CASTSGTGSSGNTIYF. The CDR3 coding sequence is TGTGCCAGCACCTCCGGGACAGGGTCTTCTGGAAACACCATATATTTT.

CDR3 sequence reads: CASSEALPSAYNSPLHF. For the CDR3, the DNA is TGTGCCAGCAGTGAAGCGCTTCCATCAGCCTATAATTCACCCCTCCACTTT. The rearrangement joins TRBV6-1 to TRBJ1-6, with D unclear. The V end was cut by 0 bases, the J end by 2 bases, with 11 bases between. The CDR3 loop spans 17 amino acids. Germline V gives CDR1 MNHNS, CDR2 SASEGT.

V and J are TRBV27 and TRBJ2-3; no definite D call. Germline loops: CDR1 MNHEY, CDR2 SMNVEV (reference sequence). This CDR3 has 12 residues. V lost 5 bases, J lost 6 bases, and 9 bases lay in between. CDR3 bases: TGTGCCAGCAGTGCGCTCTACGATACGCAGTATTTT. Residues: CASSALYDTQYF.

The V and J genes are TRBV9 and TRBJ1-2, with D maybe TRBD1 (6 bases). The CDR3 loop spans 15 amino acids. The V end lost 5 bases, the J end lost 2 bases, and 16 bases lay between the germline ends. The germline gives CDR1 SGDLS, CDR2 YYNGEE. The DNA of the CDR3 is TGTGCCAGCAGTGGGAGGACAGCCCTAAACTATGGCTACACCTTC. Protein product: CASSGRTALNYGYTF.

J is TRBJ1-6 and V is TRBV27; possibly TRBD1 for D (5 bases). The CDR3 length is 20 residues. The ends were cut back, 8 bases at V and 3 bases at J, with 29 bases in the middle. Per germline, CDR1 MNHEY and CDR2 SMNVEV (reference sequence). The CDR3 loop is CASGTVAGMGPVGYNSPLHF. In nucleotides, the CDR3 is TGTGCCAGCGGTACTGTCGCAGGGATGGGCCCCGTGGGCTATAATTCACCCCTCCACTTT.

The rearrangement uses TRBV5-1 and TRBJ1-1; 11 positions agree with TRBD1. The CDR3 has 16 amino acids. CDR1 SGHRS and CDR2 YFSETQ come from the germline V gene. Trimming took 0 bases from V and 0 from J; bases not matched to a gene: 1. CDR3 sequence (DNA): TGCGCCAGCAGCTTGGCGGGACAGGGGGTGAACACTGAAGCTTTCTTT. Protein: CASSLAGQGVNTEAFF.

V is TRBV2 and J is TRBJ1-1; TRBD1 might be the D (5 bases). Per germline, CDR1 SNHLY and CDR2 FYNNEI. Trimming pared 3 bases from V and 4 bases from J, leaving 9 bases between. CDR3 length: 13 residues. The DNA of the CDR3 is TGTGCCAGCAGTGACAGGGCCCTCACTGAAGCTTTCTTT. This gives the protein CASSDRALTEAFF.

The gene calls are TRBV5-1 and TRBJ2-7; 12 nucleotides align to TRBD1. V lost 9 bases, J lost 2 bases, and 6 bases stayed unmatched. In germline, CDR1 is SGHRS, CDR2 YFSETQ. The CDR3 contains 14 residues. The CDR3 DNA follows: TGCGCCACGACCGGGACAGGGGGCACCTACGAGCAGTACTTC. Protein product: CATTGTGGTYEQYF.

The CDR3 DNA reads TGTGCCAGCAAGGGTGAGGGAAACGCTGAAGCTTTCTTT. Its translation is CASKGEGNAEAFF. J is TRBJ1-1 and V is TRBV11-3; D is uncertain. The CDR3 length is 13 residues. Germline CDR1 is SGHNT and CDR2 is YENEEA. V lost 7 bases to trimming and J lost 6 bases, with 15 bases between them.

The rearrangement links TRBV30 to TRBJ2-5, with TRBD1 matching over 8 bases. V shed 3 bases, J shed 5 bases, and the junction held 5 bases outside the gene matches. Germline CDR1 GTSNPN, CDR2 SVGIG (reference sequence). The CDR3 totals 13 residues. CDR3 in amino acids: CAWSGTGPETQYF. CDR3 nucleotides: TGTGCCTGGAGCGGGACAGGCCCGGAGACCCAGTACTTC.

This clone appeared a single time. This chain uses TRBV4-2 with TRBJ2-1; 10 bases are shared with TRBD2. Germline loops: CDR1 LGHNA, CDR2 YNFKEQ. The V segment lost 0 bases and the J segment 0 bases; nucleotides outside the gene matches: 11. CDR3 length: 20 residues. CDR3 region: CASSQDSRTSGLSSYNEQFF. CDR3 bases: TGTGCCAGCAGCCAAGATTCGCGGACTAGCGGATTGAGCTCCTACAATGAGCAGTTCTTC.